Listed here is a single T cell receptor (beta chain). This sample stems from a study of T-cell reconstitution after alpha-beta-depleted transplantation in children. J was trimmed by 4 bases and V by 0 bases; bases with no gene match: 8. Germline V gene sequence: CDR1 SGHRS, CDR2 YFSETQ. CDR3 length equals 16 residues. Library preparation (for TCRbeta) was performed with unique molecular identifiers. TCRdb itself ran the PCR reads through MiXCR, one entry per CDR3 protein. The sample lists more than 550,000 distinct CDR3 sequences, about 11% occurring once. This TCR came from a human donor who donated a stem cell graft to a child with acute myeloid leukemia. Sequencing used PBMCs from the stem cell graft donor, obtained from the stem cell graft. This chain joins TRBV5-1 and TRBJ2-5; TRBD1 agrees at 8 bases. The CDR3 DNA is TGCGCCAGCAGCTTGGCCGCAGGGGGCGATAGAGAGACCCAGTACTTC. Protein product: CASSLAAGGDRETQYF.